The entry below gives a single T cell receptor (beta chain) sequence along with its context. Its antigen is unidentified. The data were taken from a study of shared clonotypes between healthy human individuals. Overall study: The cohort comprised two women and a few men. Their ages spanned 18 to 49 years. Study results and caveats: Sorted-subset sequencing was shown by rarefaction to be incomplete despite large depth.

At a deep level, the assay was run. As originally analysed: Owing to the provision of junction-only sequences devoid of quality scores by immunoSEQ, filtering differed. Assay: immunoSEQ multiplex PCR; the TCRdb copy retains only in-frame clones and omits some. The V and J calls and clone size are taken from that table; D and trimming were inferred from the DNA. In the table there are under 2,500,000 clones, approximately 95% of which are singletons. Sequences were obtained from naive CD4+ T cells sorted from blood. Subset reported: CD45RA+ positively selected. The sequence was obtained from a man aged 18 to 30 in good health.

CDR3: CASSTRTRGAYEQYF. CDR3 sequence (DNA): TGTGCCAGCAGTACGAGGACACGGGGGGCCTACGAGCAGTACTTC. The chain couples TRBV6-5 to TRBJ2-7, with 7 bases aligning to TRBD2. V trimming: 5 bases; J trimming: 2 bases; junction bases outside the gene matches: 9. Per the germline V gene, CDR1 is MNHEY and CDR2 is SVGAGI. This CDR3 has 15 amino acids.